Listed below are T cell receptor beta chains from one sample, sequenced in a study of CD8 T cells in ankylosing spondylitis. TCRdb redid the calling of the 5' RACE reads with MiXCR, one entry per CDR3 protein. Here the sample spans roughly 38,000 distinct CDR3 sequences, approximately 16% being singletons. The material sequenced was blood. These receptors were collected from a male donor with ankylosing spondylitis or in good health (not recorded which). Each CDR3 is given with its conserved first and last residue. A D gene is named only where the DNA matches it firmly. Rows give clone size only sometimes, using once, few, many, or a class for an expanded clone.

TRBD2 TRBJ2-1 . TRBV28 CASRTQGLAEQFF TGTGCCAGCAGAACCCAGGGACTAGCGGAGCAGTTCTTC
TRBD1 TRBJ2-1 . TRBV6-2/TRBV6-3 CASSYSIRTGQFKNEQFF TGTGCCAGCAGTTACTCGATTCGAACGGGACAGTTTAAGAATGAGCAGTTCTTC
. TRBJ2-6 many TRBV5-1 CASTRSPGLGANVLTF TGCGCCAGCACCCGATCCCCAGGTCTTGGGGCCAACGTCCTGACTTTC
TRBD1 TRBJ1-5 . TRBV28 CASSFTTGARHQPQHF TGTGCCAGCAGTTTCACGACAGGGGCCCGCCATCAGCCCCAGCATTTT
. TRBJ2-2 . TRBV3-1 CASSQGDRELFF TGTGCCAGCAGCCAAGGGGACCGGGAGCTGTTTTTT
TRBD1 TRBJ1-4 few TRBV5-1 CASRPGTGDEKLFF TGCGCCAGCAGACCCGGGACAGGGGATGAAAAACTGTTTTTT
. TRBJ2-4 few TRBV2 CASSNWDFGKNIQYF TGTGCCAGCAGCAATTGGGACTTCGGCAAAAACATTCAGTACTTC
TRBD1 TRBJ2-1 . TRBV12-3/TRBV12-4 CASSPLTGTEYNEQFF TGTGCCAGCAGCCCCCTAACCGGGACAGAGTACAATGAGCAGTTCTTC
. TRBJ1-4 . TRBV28 CASSPPGWEKLFF TGTGCCAGCAGTCCCCCCGGGTGGGAAAAACTGTTTTTT
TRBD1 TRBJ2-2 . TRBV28 CASTDGDRGHDGELFF TGTGCCAGCACAGACGGGGACAGGGGGCATGACGGGGAGCTGTTTTTT
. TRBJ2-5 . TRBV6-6 CASSEPRGRQETQYF TGTGCCAGCAGTGAACCCCGGGGCCGCCAAGAGACCCAGTACTTC
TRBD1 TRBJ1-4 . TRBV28 CASSPWDRGIATNEKLFF TGTGCCAGCAGTCCTTGGGACAGGGGAATTGCAACTAATGAAAAACTGTTTTTT
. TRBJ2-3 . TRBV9 CASSVDGQRQDTQYF TGTGCCAGCAGCGTAGATGGGCAGAGACAAGATACGCAGTATTTT
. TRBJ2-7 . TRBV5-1 CASSPQGGAYEQYF TGCGCCAGCAGCCCCCAGGGTGGGGCCTACGAGCAGTACTTC
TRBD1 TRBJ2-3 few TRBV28 CASSLPGTGLDTQYF TGTGCCAGCAGTTTACCCGGGACAGGTCTTGATACGCAGTATTTT
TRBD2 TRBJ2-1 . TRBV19 CASSSSGRPHEQFF TGTGCCAGTAGTTCTAGCGGGAGGCCCCATGAGCAGTTCTTC
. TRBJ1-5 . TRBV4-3 CASSSGILSNQPQHF TGCGCCAGCAGCTCAGGGATCCTAAGCAATCAGCCCCAGCATTTT
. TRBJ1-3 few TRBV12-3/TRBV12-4 CASSSTRETGNTIYF TGTGCCAGCAGTTCCACCCGGGAAACTGGAAACACCATATATTTT
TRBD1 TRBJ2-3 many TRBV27 CASSATRDRADTQYF TGTGCCAGCAGCGCGACCCGGGACAGAGCAGATACGCAGTATTTT
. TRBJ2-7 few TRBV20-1 CSASAGTSYGEQYF TGCAGTGCTAGCGCCGGGACTTCCTATGGGGAGCAGTACTTC
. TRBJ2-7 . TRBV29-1 CSVGVGYEQYF TGCAGCGTTGGTGTAGGGTACGAGCAGTACTTC
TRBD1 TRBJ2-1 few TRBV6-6 CASSSPSGRGLNNEQFF TGTGCCAGCAGTTCCCCTTCTGGCAGGGGGCTTAACAATGAGCAGTTCTTC
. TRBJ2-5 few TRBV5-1 CASSYSGTQETQYF TGCGCCAGCAGCTATTCCGGGACCCAAGAGACCCAGTACTTC
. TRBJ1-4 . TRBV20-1 CSAREGAPLIFNEKLFF TGCAGTGCTAGAGAAGGGGCCCCCCTCATTTTTAATGAAAAACTGTTTTTT
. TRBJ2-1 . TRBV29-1 CSVVRAGNEQFF TGCAGCGTTGTCCGGGCTGGGAATGAGCAGTTCTTC
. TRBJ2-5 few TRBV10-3 CAISEKETQYF TGTGCCATCAGTGAAAAAGAGACCCAGTACTTC
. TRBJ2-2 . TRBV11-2 CASSLEGAGELFF TGTGCCAGCAGCTTAGAGGGGGCCGGGGAGCTGTTTTTT
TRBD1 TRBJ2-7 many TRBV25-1 CASSEGDSSYEQYF TGTGCCAGCAGTGAAGGGGACAGTAGCTACGAGCAGTACTTC
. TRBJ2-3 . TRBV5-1 CASTLKGTDTQYF TGCGCCAGCACTTTGAAGGGAACGGATACGCAGTATTTT
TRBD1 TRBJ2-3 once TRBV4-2 CASSARQGDTDTQYF TGTGCCAGCAGCGCCCGACAGGGGGACACAGATACGCAGTATTTT
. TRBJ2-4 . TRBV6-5 CASSRSGVAKNIQYF TGTGCCAGCAGTAGATCGGGGGTAGCCAAAAACATTCAGTACTTC
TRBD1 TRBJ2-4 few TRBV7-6 CASSPFSPGQGINIQYF TGTGCCAGCAGCCCGTTCTCGCCGGGACAGGGGATAAACATTCAGTACTTC
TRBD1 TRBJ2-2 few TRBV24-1 CATSDASGTGVAGELFF TGTGCCACCAGTGATGCCTCCGGGACAGGGGTGGCCGGGGAGCTGTTTTTT
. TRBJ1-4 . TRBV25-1 CASRETGTNEKLFF TGTGCCAGCAGGGAGACCGGGACTAATGAAAAACTGTTTTTT
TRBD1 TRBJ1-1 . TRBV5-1 CASSPGDRLMNTEAFF TGCGCCAGCAGCCCGGGGGACAGACTAATGAACACTGAAGCTTTCTTT
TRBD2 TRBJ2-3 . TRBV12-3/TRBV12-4 CASSLEAGGVADTQYF TGTGCCAGCAGTTTAGAGGCGGGGGGGGTGGCAGATACGCAGTATTTT
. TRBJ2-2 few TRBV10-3 CAISESGNTGELFF TGTGCCATCAGTGAATCGGGGAACACCGGGGAGCTGTTTTTT
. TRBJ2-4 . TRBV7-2 CASSLEAPSVIQYF TGTGCCAGCAGCTTAGAGGCGCCGTCTGTCATTCAGTACTTC
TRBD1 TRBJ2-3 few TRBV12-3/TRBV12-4 CASSSGQGFTDTQYF TGTGCCAGCAGTTCCGGACAGGGGTTCACAGATACGCAGTATTTT
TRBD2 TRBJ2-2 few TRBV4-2 CASRGSNTGELFF TGTGCCAGCCGCGGGAGTAACACCGGGGAGCTGTTTTTT
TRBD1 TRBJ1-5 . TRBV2 CASRSTGNQPQHF TGTGCCAGCCGCTCGACAGGGAATCAGCCCCAGCATTTT
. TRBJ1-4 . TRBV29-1 CSVGTSNEKLFF TGCAGCGTTGGCACCTCTAATGAAAAACTGTTTTTT
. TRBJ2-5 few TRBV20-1 CSARRGEGETQYF TGCAGTGCTAGGAGGGGAGAGGGAGAGACCCAGTACTTC
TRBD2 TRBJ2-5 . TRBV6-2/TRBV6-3 CASSLRTSEETQYF TGTGCCAGCAGTCTGCGGACTAGTGAAGAGACCCAGTACTTC
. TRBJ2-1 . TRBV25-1 CASSVSGWNAHYNEQFF TGTGCCAGCAGTGTCTCAGGGTGGAACGCTCATTACAATGAGCAGTTCTTC
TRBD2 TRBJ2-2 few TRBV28 CASSFLGLENTGELFF TGTGCCAGCAGTTTTTTGGGACTAGAGAACACCGGGGAGCTGTTTTTT
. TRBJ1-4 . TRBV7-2 CASSRGLTNEKLFF TGTGCCAGCAGCCGGGGGCTAACTAATGAAAAACTGTTTTTT
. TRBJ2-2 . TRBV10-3 CAISLKSGTNTGELFF TGTGCCATCAGTTTAAAGAGCGGCACGAACACCGGGGAGCTGTTTTTT
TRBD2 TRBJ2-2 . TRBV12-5 CASGLGTSSTGELFF TGTGCTAGTGGTTTGGGGACTAGCTCGACCGGGGAGCTGTTTTTT
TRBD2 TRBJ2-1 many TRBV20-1 CSARSRTSISNEQFF TGCAGTGCTAGATCGAGGACTAGTATCAGCAATGAGCAGTTCTTC
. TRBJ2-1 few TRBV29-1 CSVEVNGNEQFF TGCAGCGTTGAGGTCAATGGCAATGAGCAGTTCTTC
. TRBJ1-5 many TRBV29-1 CSVAEGEQPQHF TGCAGCGTTGCCGAGGGAGAACAGCCCCAGCATTTT
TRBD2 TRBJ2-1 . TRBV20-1 CSAETSGSSYNEQFF TGCAGTGCTGAGACTAGCGGGAGTTCCTACAATGAGCAGTTCTTC
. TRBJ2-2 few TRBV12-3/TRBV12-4 CASIWGPNTGELFF TGTGCCAGCATTTGGGGGCCGAACACCGGGGAGCTGTTTTTT
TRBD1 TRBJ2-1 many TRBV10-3 CAIRRDRVTDEQFF TGTGCCATCAGGAGGGACAGGGTGACCGATGAGCAGTTCTTC
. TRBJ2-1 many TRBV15 CATSPGDRGNEQFF TGTGCCACCAGCCCGGGTGATAGGGGTAATGAGCAGTTCTTC
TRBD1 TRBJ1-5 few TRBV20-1 CSATRDRVIGGDQPQHF TGCAGTGCCACACGGGACAGGGTTATCGGTGGCGATCAGCCCCAGCATTTT
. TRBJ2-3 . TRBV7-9 CASSRTRQTDTQYF TGTGCCAGCAGCCGTACGCGACAGACAGATACGCAGTATTTT
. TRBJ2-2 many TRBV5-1 CASSPGTHNTGELFF TGCGCCAGCAGCCCCGGGACGCATAACACCGGGGAGCTGTTTTTT
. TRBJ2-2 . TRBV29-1 CSVDSGFDTGELFF TGCAGCGTCGATTCGGGATTCGACACCGGGGAGCTGTTTTTT